The following is a T cell receptor (beta chain) sequence with its context. The entry originates in a study of blood T cell repertoires in COVID-19. Generated by immunoSEQ multiplex PCR, the TCRdb table keeps only in-frame clones and is missing some. This table holds 30,000 to 50,000 clones, about 94% found once. The TCR originated in a human donor with active COVID-19. The donor label of this sample is uncertain. Sequencing used peripheral blood.

The CDR3 region is CASSQGRQVVGTEAFF. The DNA of the CDR3 is TGTGCCAGCAGCCAAGGCCGACAGGTCGTGGGCACTGAAGCTTTCTTT. The V and J genes are TRBV3-1 (or the pseudogene TRBV3-2) and TRBJ1-1; D is possibly TRBD1 (6 bases). The length of the CDR3 is 16 residues. V lost 1 base to trimming and J lost 4 bases, with 16 bases between them. CDR1 and CDR2 from the germline V gene are LGHDT and YNNKEL (reference sequence).